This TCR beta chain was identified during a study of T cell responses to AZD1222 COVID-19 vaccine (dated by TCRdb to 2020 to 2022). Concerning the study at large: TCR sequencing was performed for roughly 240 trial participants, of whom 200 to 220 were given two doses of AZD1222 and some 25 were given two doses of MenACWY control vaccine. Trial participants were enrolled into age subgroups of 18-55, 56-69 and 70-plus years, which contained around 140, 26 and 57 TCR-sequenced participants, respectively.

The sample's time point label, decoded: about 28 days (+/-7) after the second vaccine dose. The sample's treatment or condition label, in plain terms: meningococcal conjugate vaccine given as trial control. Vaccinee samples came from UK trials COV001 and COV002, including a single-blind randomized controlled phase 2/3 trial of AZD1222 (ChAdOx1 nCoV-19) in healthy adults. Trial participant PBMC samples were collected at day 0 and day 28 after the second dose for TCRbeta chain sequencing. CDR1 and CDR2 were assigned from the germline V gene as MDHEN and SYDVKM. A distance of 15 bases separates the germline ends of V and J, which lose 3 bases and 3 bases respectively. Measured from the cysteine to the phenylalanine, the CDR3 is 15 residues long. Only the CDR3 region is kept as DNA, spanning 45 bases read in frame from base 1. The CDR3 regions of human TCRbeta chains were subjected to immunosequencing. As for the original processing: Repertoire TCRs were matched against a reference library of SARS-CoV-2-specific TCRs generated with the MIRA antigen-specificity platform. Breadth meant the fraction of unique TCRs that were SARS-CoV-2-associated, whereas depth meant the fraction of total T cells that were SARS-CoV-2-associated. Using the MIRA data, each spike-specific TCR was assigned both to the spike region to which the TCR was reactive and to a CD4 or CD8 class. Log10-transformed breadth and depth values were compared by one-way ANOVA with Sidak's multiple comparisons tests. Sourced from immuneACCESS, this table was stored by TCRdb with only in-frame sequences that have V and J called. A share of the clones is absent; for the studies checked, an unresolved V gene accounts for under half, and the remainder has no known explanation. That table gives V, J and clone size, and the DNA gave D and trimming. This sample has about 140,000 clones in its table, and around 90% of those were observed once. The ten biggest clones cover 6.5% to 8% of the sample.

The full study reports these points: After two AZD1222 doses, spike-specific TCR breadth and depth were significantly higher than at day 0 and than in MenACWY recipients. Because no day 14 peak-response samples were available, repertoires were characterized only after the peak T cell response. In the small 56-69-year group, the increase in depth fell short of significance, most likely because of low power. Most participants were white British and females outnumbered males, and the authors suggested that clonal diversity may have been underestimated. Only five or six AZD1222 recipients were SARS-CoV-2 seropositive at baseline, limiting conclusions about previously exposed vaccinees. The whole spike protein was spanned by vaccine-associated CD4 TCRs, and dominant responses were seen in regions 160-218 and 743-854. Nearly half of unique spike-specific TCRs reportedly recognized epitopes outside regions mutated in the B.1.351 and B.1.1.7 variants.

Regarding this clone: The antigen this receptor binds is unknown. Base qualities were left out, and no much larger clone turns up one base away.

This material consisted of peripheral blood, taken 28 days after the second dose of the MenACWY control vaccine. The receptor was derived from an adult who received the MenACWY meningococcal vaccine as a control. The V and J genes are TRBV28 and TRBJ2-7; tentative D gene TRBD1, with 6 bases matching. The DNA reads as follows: TGTGCCAGCAGTTTTCCTGGACAGTCTCGCTACGAGCAGTACTTC. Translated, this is CASSFPGQSRYEQYF.